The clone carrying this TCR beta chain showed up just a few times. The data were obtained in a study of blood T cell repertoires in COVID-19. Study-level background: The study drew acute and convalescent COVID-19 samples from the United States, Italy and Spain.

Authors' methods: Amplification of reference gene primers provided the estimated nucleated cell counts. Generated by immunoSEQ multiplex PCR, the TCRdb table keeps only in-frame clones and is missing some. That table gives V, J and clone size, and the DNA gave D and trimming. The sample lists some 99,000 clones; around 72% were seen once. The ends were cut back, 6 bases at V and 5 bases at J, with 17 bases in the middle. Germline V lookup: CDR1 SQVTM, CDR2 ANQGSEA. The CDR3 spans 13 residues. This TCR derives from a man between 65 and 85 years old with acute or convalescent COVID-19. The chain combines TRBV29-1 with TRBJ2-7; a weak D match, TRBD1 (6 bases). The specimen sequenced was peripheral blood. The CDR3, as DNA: TGCAGCGTCTACCCCGGACAGACCAACGAGCAGTACTTC. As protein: CSVYPGQTNEQYF.